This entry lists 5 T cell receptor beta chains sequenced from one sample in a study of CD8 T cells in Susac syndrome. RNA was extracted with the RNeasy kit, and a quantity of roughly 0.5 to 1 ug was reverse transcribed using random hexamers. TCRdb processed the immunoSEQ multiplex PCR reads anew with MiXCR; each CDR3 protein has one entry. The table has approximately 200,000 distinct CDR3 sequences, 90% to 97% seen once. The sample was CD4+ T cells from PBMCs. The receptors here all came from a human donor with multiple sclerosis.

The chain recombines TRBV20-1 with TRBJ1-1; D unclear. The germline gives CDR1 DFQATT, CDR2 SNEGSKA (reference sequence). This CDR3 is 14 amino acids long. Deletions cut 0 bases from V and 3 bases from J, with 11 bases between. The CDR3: CSAREEGPDTEAFF. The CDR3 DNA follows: TGCAGTGCTAGAGAGGAGGGTCCCGACACTGAAGCTTTCTTT.

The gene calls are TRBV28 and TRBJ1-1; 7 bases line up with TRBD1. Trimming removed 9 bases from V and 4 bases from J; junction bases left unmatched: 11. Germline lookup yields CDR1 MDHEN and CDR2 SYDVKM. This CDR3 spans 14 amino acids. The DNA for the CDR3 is TGTGCCAGTTACCCGACAGGGATGGGCACTGAAGCTTTCTTT. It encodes CASYPTGMGTEAFF. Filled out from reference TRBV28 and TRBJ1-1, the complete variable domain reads DVKVTQSSRYLVKRTGEKVFLECVQDMDHENMFWYRQDPGLGLRLIYFSYDVKMKEKGDIPEGYSVSREKKERFSLILESASTNQTSMYLCASYPTGMGTEAFFGQGTRLTVV.

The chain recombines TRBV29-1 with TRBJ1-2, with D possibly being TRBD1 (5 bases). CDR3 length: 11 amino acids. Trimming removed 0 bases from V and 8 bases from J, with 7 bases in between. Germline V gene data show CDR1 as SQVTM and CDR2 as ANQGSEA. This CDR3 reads CSVEDQGGYTF. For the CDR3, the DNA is TGCAGCGTTGAAGATCAGGGAGGCTACACCTTC.

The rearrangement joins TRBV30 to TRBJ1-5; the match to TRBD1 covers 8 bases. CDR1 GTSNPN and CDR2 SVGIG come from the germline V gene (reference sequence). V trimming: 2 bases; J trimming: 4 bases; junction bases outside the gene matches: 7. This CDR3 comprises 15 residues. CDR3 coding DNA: TGTGCCTGGAGTCTTCGGACAGGGTGGAATCAGCCCCAGCATTTT. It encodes CAWSLRTGWNQPQHF.

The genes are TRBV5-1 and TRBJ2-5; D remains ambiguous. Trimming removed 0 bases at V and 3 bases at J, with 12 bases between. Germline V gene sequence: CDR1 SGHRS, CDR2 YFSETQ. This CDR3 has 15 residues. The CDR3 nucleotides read TGCGCCAGCAGCTTGGTGGGTTCGTTGGAAGAGACCCAGTACTTC. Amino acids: CASSLVGSLEETQYF.